The 24 T cell receptor beta chains presented below share a single source sample, sequenced in a study of OX40 agonist ivuxolimab in advanced cancers. Library preparation used the immunoSEQ multiplex PCR assay. TCRdb stores this immuneACCESS table with in-frame sequences only. Part of the clones is absent; in the studies checked, under half of the shortfall reflects unresolved V genes, and no reason is known for the rest. The sample table holds roughly 7,700 clones, of which over 60% were seen once. Together, the top ten hold 50% to 65% of the sample. The sample here was CD4+ or CD8+ T cells sorted from blood, taken in a trial of the OX40 agonist ivuxolimab. All receptors come from an adult with an advanced solid tumor such as melanoma, head and neck, liver or kidney cancer.

The chain recombines TRBV30 with TRBJ2-1; D gene uncertain. V lost 2 bases and J lost 9, with 11 bases in between. This CDR3 region has 12 residues. CDR1 and CDR2 (germline): GTSNPN, SVGIG (reference sequence). The CDR3 nucleotides are TGTGCCTGGAGTACAAACGCGCCTGAGCAGTTCTTC. Its protein is CAWSTNAPEQFF.

This rearrangement joins TRBV7-2 to TRBJ2-7; TRBD1 matches at 8 bases. This CDR3 spans 16 amino acids. Losses at the gene ends were 1 base for V and 0 bases for J; bases not matched to a gene: 5. The germline CDR1 and CDR2 sequences are SGHTA and FQGNSA. The CDR3 nucleotides read TGTGCCAGCAGCTTAGGGACAGGGCTGAGCTCCTACGAGCAGTACTTC. Amino acids: CASSLGTGLSSYEQYF.

The genes are TRBV4-1 and TRBJ1-2, with 7 bases aligning to TRBD1. With V trimmed by 4 bases and J by 7 bases, 12 bases remained unmatched. Germline V lookup: CDR1 MGHRA, CDR2 YSYEKL. The CDR3 runs 15 residues. This CDR3 is CASSLGQTVPAGYTF. CDR3 in DNA: TGCGCCAGCAGCCTGGGACAGACTGTTCCAGCTGGCTACACCTTC.

The rearrangement joins TRBV6-5 to TRBJ1-5; D is ambiguous. Germline-derived CDR1 and CDR2 are MNHEY and SVGAGI. Deletions cut 4 bases from V and 4 bases from J, with 14 bases between. This CDR3 is built from 15 residues. The DNA of the CDR3 is TGTGCCAGCAGTTTGGGCAGGACCAAAAATCAGCCCCAGCATTTT. Its translation is CASSLGRTKNQPQHF.

This chain connects TRBV2 to TRBJ1-4; tentatively, D is TRBD1 (5 bases). The CDR3 has 14 residues. CDR1 and CDR2 from the germline V gene are SNHLY and FYNNEI. V was shortened by 2 bases and J by 7 bases, with 11 bases between the two germline ends. The CDR3, as DNA: TGTGCCAGCAGTGAATTTGGGACGGTTGAAAAACTGTTTTTT. This encodes CASSEFGTVEKLFF.

This clone has just one count. The rearrangement links TRBV9 to TRBJ2-2; 7 bases are a match to TRBD1. Germline V gives CDR1 SGDLS, CDR2 YYNGEE. The ends lost 4 bases at V and 4 bases at J; junction bases unmatched: 4. The CDR3 covers 14 residues. CDR3 DNA sequence: TGTGCCAGCAGCCCAAGACAGGGCACCGGGGAGCTGTTTTTT. This translates into CASSPRQGTGELFF. Complete variable domain (other parts from reference TRBV9 and TRBJ2-2): DSGVTQTPKHLITATGQRVTLRCSPRSGDLSVYWYQQSLDQGLQFLIQYYNGEERAKGNILERFSAQQFPDLHSELNLSSLELGDSALYFCASSPRQGTGELFFGEGSRLTVL.

The genes are TRBV5-6 and TRBJ1-5, with D uncertain. The CDR3 extends over 15 amino acids. The V end lost 2 bases, the J end lost 2 bases, and 11 bases lay between the germline ends. Germline loops: CDR1 SGHDT, CDR2 YYEEEE. The CDR3 region has the DNA TGTGCCAGCAGCTTTAATCCGAACGGCAATCAGCCCCAGCATTTT. Amino acids: CASSFNPNGNQPQHF. Supplemented by reference TRBV5-6 and TRBJ1-5, the full variable domain reads DAGVTQSPTHLIKTRGQQVTLRCSPKSGHDTVSWYQQALGQGPQFIFQYYEEEERQRGNFPDRFSGHQFPNYSSELNVNALLLGDSALYLCASSFNPNGNQPQHFGDGTRLSIL.

J is TRBJ2-7 and V is TRBV7-2; D is perhaps TRBD2 (5 bases). Trimming left V 2 bases short and J 3 bases short, with 20 bases between. This CDR3 region has 17 residues. In germline, CDR1 is SGHTA, CDR2 FQGNSA. CDR3 loop: CASSLWQPGERDYEQYF. CDR3 nucleotides: TGTGCCAGCAGCTTATGGCAGCCCGGGGAAAGGGACTACGAGCAGTACTTC.

J is TRBJ2-7 and V is TRBV4-1; no firm D call. V was pared by 3 bases and J by 4 bases, with 10 bases between. This CDR3 has 13 amino acids. Germline-derived CDR1 and CDR2 are MGHRA and YSYEKL. CDR3 nucleotides: TGCGCCAGCAGCCAGGCTTCCCGGTACGAGCAGTACTTC. Its protein is CASSQASRYEQYF.

The J gene is TRBJ1-6, the V gene TRBV7-6; TRBD1 matches at 9 bases. Germline values: CDR1 SGHVS, CDR2 FNYEAQ. The CDR3 consists of 16 residues. J gave up 7 bases and V 2 bases, and 6 bases lay outside the gene matches. CDR3 sequence: CASSLRDRESNSPLHF. In DNA, the CDR3 is TGTGCCAGCAGCTTAAGGGACAGGGAATCGAATTCACCCCTCCACTTT.

The rearrangement links TRBV7-3 to TRBJ2-7, with D tentatively TRBD2 (6 bases). Per germline, CDR1 SGHTA and CDR2 FQGTGA. V was cut by 6 bases and J by 2 bases, with 17 bases left in between. CDR3 size: 15 residues. The CDR3 sequence: CASRGGDIGPYEQYF. The CDR3, as DNA: TGTGCCAGCAGAGGCGGGGATATAGGGCCCTACGAGCAGTACTTC.

The rearrangement joins TRBV4-1 to TRBJ2-3, with D tentatively TRBD2 (5 bases). This CDR3 is built from 14 residues. Germline CDR1 is MGHRA and CDR2 is YSYEKL. The V gene lost 3 bases and the J gene lost 7 bases, with 14 bases spanning the gap. The CDR3 is CASSQAREVYTQYF. CDR3 nucleotides: TGCGCCAGCAGCCAGGCCCGGGAAGTGTATACGCAGTATTTT.

The chain joins TRBV7-2 to TRBJ2-7, with TRBD2 identical over 8 bases. The J segment lost 3 bases and the V segment lost 5 bases, leaving 3 bases of the junction unmatched. Germline V CDR1 and CDR2: SGHTA, FQGNSA. The CDR3 sequence is 13 residues long. CDR3 nucleotide sequence: TGTGCCAGCAGCGTTGGGACTAGCTACGAGCAGTACTTC. This translates into CASSVGTSYEQYF.

Sample share makes this clone medium-sized. The chain joins TRBV27 to TRBJ2-7; D is possibly TRBD2 (6 bases). V lost 6 bases to trimming and J lost 2 bases, with 20 bases between them. Per the germline V gene, CDR1 is MNHEY and CDR2 is SMNVEV (reference sequence). This CDR3 has 16 amino acids. This CDR3 is CASSPGTFSLAYEQYF. In DNA form, the CDR3 reads TGTGCCAGCAGCCCTGGGACTTTTTCTTTGGCCTACGAGCAGTACTTC.

The chain couples TRBV5-4 to TRBJ2-7, with 9 bases aligning to TRBD2. In germline, CDR1 is SGHNT, CDR2 YYREEE (reference sequence). Trimming took 4 bases from V and 7 from J; bases not matched to a gene: 9. The CDR3 has 14 residues. DNA of the CDR3: TGTGCCAGCAGCGCCGGGACTAGCCTTTGGGAGCAGTACTTC. Translating gives CASSAGTSLWEQYF.

This rearrangement joins TRBV7-2 to TRBJ1-6; D call uncertain. Germline assignment: CDR1 SGHTA and CDR2 FQGNSA. V was trimmed by 5 bases and J by 0 bases, leaving 14 bases between them. This CDR3 comprises 17 residues. The CDR3: CASSIGPDLSYNSPLHF. The CDR3 DNA reads as TGTGCCAGCAGCATAGGACCGGATCTCTCCTATAATTCACCCCTCCACTTT. Combining the CDR3 with reference TRBV7-2 and TRBJ1-6 gives the whole variable domain GAGVSQSPSNKVTEKGKDVELRCDPISGHTALYWYRQSLGQGLEFLIYFQGNSAPDKSGLPSDRFSAERTGGSVSTLTIQRTQQEDSAVYLCASSIGPDLSYNSPLHFGNGTRLTVT.

The chain recombines TRBV29-1 with TRBJ2-5; TRBD2 agrees at 10 bases. The CDR3 is 18 amino acids. Germline V gives CDR1 SQVTM, CDR2 ANQGSEA. J was trimmed by 0 bases and V by 0 bases; bases with no gene match: 10. The CDR3 loop is CSVEDRFRLAGDQETQYF. The CDR3 coding sequence is TGCAGCGTTGAAGATCGGTTTCGGCTAGCGGGGGACCAAGAGACCCAGTACTTC.

The chain links TRBV10-2 to TRBJ1-1, with 11 nucleotides matching TRBD1. V was clipped by 4 bases and J by 3 bases; unmatched bases: 7. The CDR3 loop spans 16 amino acids. The germline V gene encodes CDR1 WSHSY and CDR2 SAAADI. CDR3 bases: TGCGCCAGCAGTGCTATGGCGGGACAGGGGGACACTGAAGCTTTCTTT. Its translation: CASSAMAGQGDTEAFF.

The rearrangement links TRBV4-3 to TRBJ2-2; 7 bases agree with TRBD2. Germline trimming cut 4 bases from V and 2 bases from J; bases unmatched to any gene: 7. The CDR3 loop spans 16 amino acids. Germline loops: CDR1 LGHNA, CDR2 YSLEER. CDR3 sequence (DNA): TGCGCCAGCAGCCCTCTTCGGGGGGATAACACCGGGGAGCTGTTTTTT. Residues: CASSPLRGDNTGELFF.

The chain joins TRBV6-5 to TRBJ2-3; 7 nucleotides agree with TRBD1. Germline V CDR1 and CDR2: MNHEY, SVGAGI. This CDR3 contains 15 residues. V lost 2 bases to trimming and J lost 2 bases; unmatched junction nucleotides: 4. The CDR3 region has the DNA TGTGCCAGCAGTTACCTTGGGACAGCCACAGATACGCAGTATTTT. Residues: CASSYLGTATDTQYF.

The chain uses TRBV2 and TRBJ1-2; D uncertain. CDR1 and CDR2 from the germline V gene are SNHLY and FYNNEI. Trimming removed 3 bases at V and 5 bases at J, with 1 base between. This CDR3 is 10 amino acids long. The CDR3 sequence is CASSDYGYTF. DNA of the CDR3: TGTGCCAGCAGTGATTATGGCTACACCTTC.

V and J are TRBV5-1 and TRBJ2-2, with TRBD1 matching over 10 bases. Unmatched junction bases numbered 7, after V lost 4 bases and J lost 1 base. CDR1 and CDR2 from the germline V gene are SGHRS and YFSETQ. The CDR3 is 17 amino acids. This CDR3 reads CASSPWGDRGNTGELFF. The CDR3 nucleotides read TGCGCCAGCAGCCCCTGGGGGGACAGGGGGAACACCGGGGAGCTGTTTTTT.

This chain links TRBV5-1 with TRBJ2-1; perhaps TRBD1 as D (6 bases). V lost 4 bases and J 9 bases, leaving 17 bases between the germline ends. The CDR3 runs 14 residues. Looked up from germline, CDR1 is SGHRS and CDR2 is YFSETQ. For the CDR3, the DNA is TGCGCCAGCAGCCAATATACAGGGAAAAGTGAGCAGTTCTTC. It specifies CASSQYTGKSEQFF.

This clone occurred many times. V is TRBV30 and J is TRBJ2-7; possibly TRBD1 for D (7 bases). Germline CDR1 and CDR2: GTSNPN and SVGIG (reference sequence). This CDR3 has 14 amino acids. Trimming removed 3 bases at V and 4 bases at J, with 16 bases between. The CDR3 region has the DNA TGTGCCTGGAGCCTGACAGGGACTTTTTACGAGCAGTACTTC. Translation: CAWSLTGTFYEQYF.